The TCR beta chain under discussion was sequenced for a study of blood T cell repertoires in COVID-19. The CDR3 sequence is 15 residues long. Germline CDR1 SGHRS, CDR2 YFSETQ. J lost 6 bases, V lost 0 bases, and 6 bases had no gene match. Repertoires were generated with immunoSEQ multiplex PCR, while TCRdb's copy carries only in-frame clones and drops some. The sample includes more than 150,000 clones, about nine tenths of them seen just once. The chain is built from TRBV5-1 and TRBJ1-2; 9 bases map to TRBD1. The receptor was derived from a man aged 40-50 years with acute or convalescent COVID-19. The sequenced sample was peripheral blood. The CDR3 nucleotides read TGCGCCAGCAGCTTGGTCGGGACAGGGAAAAATGGCTACACCTTC. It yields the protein CASSLVGTGKNGYTF.